This T cell receptor beta chain derives from a study of cytomegalovirus exposure and HLA in healthy donors. The V end was cut by 4 bases, the J end by 4 bases, with 17 bases between. CDR1 and CDR2 from the germline V gene are MGHRA and YSYEKL. The CDR3 contains 15 residues. Study results and limitations: Certain indistinguishable V segments, among them TRBV6-2 and TRBV6-3, were excluded.

As to this clone: Its cognate antigen is unknown.

PCR used 60 Vbeta primers and 13 Jbeta primers. Assay: immunoSEQ multiplex PCR; the TCRdb copy retains only in-frame clones and omits some. The sample has 100,000 to 150,000 clones, roughly 70% seen once. The chain links TRBV4-1 to TRBJ2-7; TRBD2 is a possible D gene (7 bases). This receptor was taken from a man aged 30-40 years in good health and CMV-seronegative. The specimen sequenced was PBMCs. CDR3: CASSLNGEGGYEQYF. The DNA of the CDR3 is TGCGCCAGCAGCCTCAACGGGGAGGGGGGGTACGAGCAGTACTTC.